Presented here are 9 T cell receptor beta chains from one specimen sequenced in a study of T cell responses to AZD1222 COVID-19 vaccine. Data came from immunoSEQ multiplex PCR; TCRdb stores just in-frame clones and leaves some out. The table lists approximately 150,000 clones, approximately 89% of them singletons, with about 4.6% in the top ten. The sequences come from peripheral blood, collected on day 0 of AZD1222 vaccination. The receptor set was obtained from an adult in good health.

This sequence joins TRBV5-1 and TRBJ2-3; D is unresolved. CDR1 is SGHRS and CDR2 is YFSETQ in the germline V gene. Trimming took off 0 bases at V and 3 bases at J, with 11 bases between the two ends. The CDR3 consists of 15 residues. DNA of the CDR3: TGCGCCAGCAGCTTGGCAAGCGCCCAAACAGATACGCAGTATTTT. Protein sequence: CASSLASAQTDTQYF.

This clone appeared a few times. The CDR3 sequence: CATGGIAGNEQFF. CDR3 coding DNA: TGTGCCACGGGAGGGATCGCAGGCAATGAGCAGTTCTTC. The V and J genes are TRBV15 and TRBJ2-1; 7 nucleotides agree with TRBD2. The CDR3 contains 13 residues. The junction had 8 bases not matched to a gene; V was cut back by 9 bases and J by 6 bases. Germline CDR1 and CDR2: LNHNV and YYDKDF (reference sequence).

This sequence joins TRBV7-8 and TRBJ1-3; no clear D. Germline V CDR1 and CDR2: SGHVS, FQNEAQ. The CDR3 extends over 16 amino acids. Trimming left V 5 bases short and J 4 bases short, with 18 bases between. CDR3 residues: CASSLGSTFKGNTIYF. The CDR3 nucleotides are TGTGCCAGCAGCCTTGGGTCAACCTTCAAGGGAAACACCATATATTTT. Full variable domain (rest looked up from reference TRBV7-8 and TRBJ1-3): GAGVSQSPRYKVAKRGQDVALRCDPISGHVSLFWYQQALGQGPEFLTYFQNEAQLDKSGLPSDRFFAERPEGSVSTLKIQRTQQEDSAVYLCASSLGSTFKGNTIYFGEGSWLTVV.

The rearrangement links TRBV28 to TRBJ2-2, with D maybe TRBD2 (6 bases). There are 15 residues in the CDR3. V shed 9 bases and J shed 0 bases, with 14 bases lying between them. The germline gives CDR1 MDHEN, CDR2 SYDVKM. CDR3 sequence: CASRKRVTNTGELFF. The CDR3 DNA reads as TGTGCCAGTAGAAAGCGGGTGACGAACACCGGGGAGCTGTTTTTT.

The CDR3 nucleotides are TGTGCCAGCAGTTTAAGACAGATGAACACTGAAGCTTTCTTT. It is translated as CASSLRQMNTEAFF. The rearrangement joins TRBV28 to TRBJ1-1, with D perhaps matching TRBD1 (5 bases). Germline CDR1 reads MDHEN; CDR2 reads SYDVKM. There are 14 residues in the CDR3. Between the trimmed V and J ends, which lost 2 bases and 0 bases, there was a span of 7 bases.

This chain joins TRBV19 and TRBJ2-7; 9 bases map to TRBD1. Germline V gene sequence: CDR1 LNHDA, CDR2 SQIVND (reference sequence). This CDR3 comprises 14 residues. V lost 6 bases, J lost 3 bases, and 6 bases stayed unmatched. CDR3 in DNA: TGTGCCAGTAGCCCGGGACAGGGTCTCTACGAGCAGTACTTC. It specifies CASSPGQGLYEQYF.

This sequence joins TRBV3-1 (or the pseudogene TRBV3-2) and TRBJ2-5, with TRBD2 identical over 7 bases. The length of the CDR3 is 15 residues. V dropped 1 base and J dropped 8; count of bases not matched to a gene: 10. Germline lookup yields CDR1 LGHDT and CDR2 YNNKEL (reference sequence). For the CDR3, the DNA is TGTGCCAGCAGCCAAGCTAGCGGACCTGCGGGAACCCAGTACTTC. This sequence encodes CASSQASGPAGTQYF.

Details on this clone: Other nucleotide sequences in the sample specify the same CDR3. The chain couples TRBV14 to TRBJ1-1, with no clear D. Trimming removed 1 base from V and 0 bases from J, with 6 bases in between. The CDR3 consists of 14 residues. Germline values: CDR1 SGHDN, CDR2 FVKESK. The chain's CDR3 is CASSQAGMNTEAFF. CDR3 sequence (DNA): TGTGCCAGCAGCCAAGCCGGGATGAACACTGAAGCTTTCTTT.

The V call is TRBV19, the J call TRBJ1-5; D unclear. This CDR3 is 15 amino acids long. Germline assignment: CDR1 LNHDA and CDR2 SQIVND (reference sequence). Trimming took off 3 bases at V and 1 base at J, with 10 bases between the two ends. CDR3 residues: CASSIMGGSNQPQHF. As DNA, the CDR3 is TGTGCCAGTAGTATCATGGGAGGGAGCAATCAGCCCCAGCATTTT.